This TCR beta chain was retrieved from a study of blood T cell repertoires in COVID-19. Two consecutive negative NP/OP PCR tests, clearance, or resolved symptoms defined Cohort 3 recovery. This clone came up once. Deletions cut 5 bases from V and 2 bases from J, with 6 bases between. The CDR3 sequence is 12 residues long. Germline values: CDR1 KGHSH, CDR2 LQKENI. Sequencing was performed with immunoSEQ multiplex PCR; in TCRdb, only in-frame clones are kept and a portion is missing. The sample contains a few hundred thousand clones, roughly 90% of which appear only once. This chain links TRBV18 with TRBJ2-5; D uncertain. Source material: PBMCs or T cells enriched from blood (not recorded which). The sequence was collected from a woman aged 25 to 39 who had recovered from COVID-19. The DNA of the CDR3 is TGTGCCAGCTCAGCGTGGCAAGAGACCCAGTACTTC. Translating gives CASSAWQETQYF.